This T cell receptor beta chain is from a study of T cells in Graves' hyperthyroidism and ophthalmopathy. About the study: Blood was drawn when the patient was first diagnosed and still untreated. The study's findings and limits: Onset of ophthalmopathy came a median around 6.2 months after the model predicted it. In blood, most of the thyroid clonotypes expanded above 0.001 were also present.

As concerns this clonotype: Antigen specificity is unknown.

Germline CDR1 MNHEY, CDR2 SVGEGT. The CDR3 has 15 residues. Trimming took off 6 bases at V and 2 bases at J, with 14 bases between the two ends. From RNA transcripts, TCR beta CDR3 regions were amplified. First-round RT-PCR targeting the TCR CDR3 was performed with the HTBI primer set. TCRdb passed the multiplex PCR reads through MiXCR, listing each CDR3 protein once. The profile shows approximately 490,000 distinct CDR3 sequences, about 20% of them singletons. The diagnostic basis comprised clinical symptoms, serum thyroxine and TRAb, thyroid ultrasound and orbital computed tomography. The chain has TRBV6-2 or TRBV6-3 and TRBJ1-3; TRBD1 is a possible D gene (6 bases). This sequence originates from a woman aged 70-85 years with Graves' ophthalmopathy. The sequencing input was blood. The CDR3 DNA is TGTGCCAGCAGACGAACAGGGTCAACTGGAAACACCATATATTTT. It encodes CASRRTGSTGNTIYF.